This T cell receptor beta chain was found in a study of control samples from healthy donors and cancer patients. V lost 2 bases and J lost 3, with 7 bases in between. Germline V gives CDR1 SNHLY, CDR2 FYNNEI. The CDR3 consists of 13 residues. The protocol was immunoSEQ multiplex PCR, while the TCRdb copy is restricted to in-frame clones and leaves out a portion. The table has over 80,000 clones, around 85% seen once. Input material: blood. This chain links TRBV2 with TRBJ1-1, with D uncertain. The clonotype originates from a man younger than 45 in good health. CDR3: CASSENRDTEAFF. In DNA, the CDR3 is TGTGCCAGCAGTGAAAACAGAGACACTGAAGCTTTCTTT.